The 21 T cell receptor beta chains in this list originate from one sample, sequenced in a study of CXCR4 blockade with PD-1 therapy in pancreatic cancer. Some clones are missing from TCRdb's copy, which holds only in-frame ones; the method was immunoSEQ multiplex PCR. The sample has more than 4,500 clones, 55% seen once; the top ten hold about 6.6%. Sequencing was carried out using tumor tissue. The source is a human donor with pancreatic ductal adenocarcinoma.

CDR3 residues: CASSPWETGELFF. CDR3 in DNA: TGTGCCAGCTCACCATGGGAGACCGGGGAGCTGTTTTTT. V is TRBV18 and J is TRBJ2-2; perhaps TRBD2 as D (5 bases). The V end lost 2 bases, the J end lost 5 bases, and 6 bases lay between the germline ends. The CDR3 consists of 13 residues. Germline V CDR1 and CDR2: KGHSH, LQKENI.

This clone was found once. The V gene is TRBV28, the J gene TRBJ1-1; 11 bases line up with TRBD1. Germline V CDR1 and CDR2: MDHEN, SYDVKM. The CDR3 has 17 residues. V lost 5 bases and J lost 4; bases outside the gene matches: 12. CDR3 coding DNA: TGTGCCAGCAGTCCCAGGACAGGGGGCCTTTGGACCACTGAAGCTTTCTTT. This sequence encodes CASSPRTGGLWTTEAFF.

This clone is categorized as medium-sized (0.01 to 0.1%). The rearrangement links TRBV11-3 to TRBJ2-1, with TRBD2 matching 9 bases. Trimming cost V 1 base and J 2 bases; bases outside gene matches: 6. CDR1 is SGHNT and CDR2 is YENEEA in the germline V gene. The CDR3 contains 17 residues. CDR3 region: CASSLVGVAGAYNEQFF. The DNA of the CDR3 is TGTGCCAGCAGCTTAGTCGGCGTAGCGGGAGCCTACAATGAGCAGTTCTTC.

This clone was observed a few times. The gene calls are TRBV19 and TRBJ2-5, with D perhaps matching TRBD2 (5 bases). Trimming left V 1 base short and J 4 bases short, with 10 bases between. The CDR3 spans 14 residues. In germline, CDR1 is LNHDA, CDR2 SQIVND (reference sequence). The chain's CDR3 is CASSIASGIETQYF. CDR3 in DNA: TGTGCCAGTAGTATAGCATCCGGGATAGAGACCCAGTACTTC.

CDR3 sequence: CASSTQGLGELFF. DNA of the CDR3: TGTGCCAGTAGTACACAGGGGCTCGGGGAGCTGTTTTTT. J is TRBJ2-2 and V is TRBV19; 7 positions agree with TRBD1. Germline CDR1 and CDR2: LNHDA and SQIVND (reference sequence). The CDR3 has 13 amino acids. Unmatched junction bases numbered 3, after V lost 4 bases and J lost 7 bases. The whole variable domain, remainder taken from reference TRBV19 and TRBJ2-2, is DGGITQSPKYLFRKEGQNVTLSCEQNLNHDAMYWYRQDPGQGLRLIYYSQIVNDFQKGDIAEGYSVSREKKESFPLTVTSAQKNPTAFYLCASSTQGLGELFFGEGSRLTVL.

In nucleotides, the CDR3 is TGTGCCAGCAGCCAACGGACAGGGTACACCGGGGAGCTGTTTTTT. It yields the protein CASSQRTGYTGELFF. The J gene is TRBJ2-2, the V gene TRBV7-6; 8 bases align to TRBD1. Germline loops: CDR1 SGHVS, CDR2 FNYEAQ. Trimming cost V 5 bases and J 3 bases; bases outside gene matches: 5. The CDR3 loop spans 15 amino acids.

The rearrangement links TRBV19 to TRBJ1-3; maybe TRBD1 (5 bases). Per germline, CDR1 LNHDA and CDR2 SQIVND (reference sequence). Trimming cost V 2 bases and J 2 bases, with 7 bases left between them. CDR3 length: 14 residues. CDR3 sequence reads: CASSIRRAGNTIYF. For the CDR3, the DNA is TGTGCCAGTAGTATACGCAGGGCTGGAAACACCATATATTTT.

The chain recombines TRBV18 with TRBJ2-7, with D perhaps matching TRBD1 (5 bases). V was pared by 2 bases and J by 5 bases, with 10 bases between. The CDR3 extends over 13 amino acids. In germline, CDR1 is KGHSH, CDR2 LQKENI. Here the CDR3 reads CASSPTGPHEQYF. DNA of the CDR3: TGTGCCAGCTCACCAACAGGCCCCCACGAGCAGTACTTC.

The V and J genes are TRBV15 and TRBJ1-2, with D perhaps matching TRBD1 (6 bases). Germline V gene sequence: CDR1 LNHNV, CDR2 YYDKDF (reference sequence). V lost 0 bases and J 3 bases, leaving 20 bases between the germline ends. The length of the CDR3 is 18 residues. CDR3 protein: CATSRDGLGGTRDYGYTF. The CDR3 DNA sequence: TGTGCCACCAGCAGAGACGGATTGGGGGGCACACGGGACTATGGCTACACCTTC.

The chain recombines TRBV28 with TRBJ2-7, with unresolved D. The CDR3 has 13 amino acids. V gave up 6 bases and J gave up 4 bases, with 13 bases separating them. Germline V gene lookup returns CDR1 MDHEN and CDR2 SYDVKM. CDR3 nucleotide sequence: TGTGCCAGCAGCCGTCTGGGTCCTTACGAGCAGTACTTC. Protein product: CASSRLGPYEQYF.

DNA of the CDR3: TGTGCCAGTAGCCCGGACAGGGGGCGATTTGGCTACACCTTC. It translates to CASSPDRGRFGYTF. The rearrangement uses TRBV19 and TRBJ1-2; TRBD1 matches 11 bases. V shed 6 bases and J 7 bases; nucleotides not matched to a gene: 7. The germline CDR1 and CDR2 sequences are LNHDA and SQIVND (reference sequence). The CDR3 extends over 14 amino acids.

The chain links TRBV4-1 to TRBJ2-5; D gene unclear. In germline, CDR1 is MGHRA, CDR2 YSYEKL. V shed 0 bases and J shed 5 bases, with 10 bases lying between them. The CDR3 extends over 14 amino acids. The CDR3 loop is CASSQDRVFETQYF. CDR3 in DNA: TGCGCCAGCAGCCAAGATAGGGTCTTCGAGACCCAGTACTTC.

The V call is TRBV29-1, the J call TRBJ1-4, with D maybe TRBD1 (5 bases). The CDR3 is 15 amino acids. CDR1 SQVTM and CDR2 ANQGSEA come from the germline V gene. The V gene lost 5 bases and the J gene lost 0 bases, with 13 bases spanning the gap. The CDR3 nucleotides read TGCAGCGTTACAGGCCCAGACGCAACTAATGAAAAACTGTTTTTT. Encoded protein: CSVTGPDATNEKLFF. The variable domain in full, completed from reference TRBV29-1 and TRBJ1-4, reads SAVISQKPSRDICQRGTSLTIQCQVDSQVTMMFWYRQQPGQSLTLIATANQGSEATYESGFVIDKFPISRPNLTFSTLTVSNMSPEDSSIYLCSVTGPDATNEKLFFGSGTQLSVL.

CDR3 DNA: TGTGCCAGCACATCTAACAATTATGGCTACACCTTC. Its translation is CASTSNNYGYTF. V is TRBV25-1 and J is TRBJ1-2; D is uncertain. Germline values: CDR1 MGHDK, CDR2 SYGVNS. The CDR3 runs 12 residues. V lost 7 bases and J 5 bases, leaving 11 bases between the germline ends.

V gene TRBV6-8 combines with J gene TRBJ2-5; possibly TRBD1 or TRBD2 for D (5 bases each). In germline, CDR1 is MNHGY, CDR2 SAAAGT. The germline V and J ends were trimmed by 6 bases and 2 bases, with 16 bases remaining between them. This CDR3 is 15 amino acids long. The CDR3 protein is CASSRTGPSQETQYF. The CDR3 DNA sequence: TGTGCCAGCAGCAGGACGGGACCTTCTCAAGAGACCCAGTACTTC.

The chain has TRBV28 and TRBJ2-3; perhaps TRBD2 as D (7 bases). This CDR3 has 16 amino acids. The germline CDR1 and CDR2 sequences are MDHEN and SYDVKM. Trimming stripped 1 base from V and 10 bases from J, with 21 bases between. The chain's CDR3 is CASSLSGRGPRQAQYF. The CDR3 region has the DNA TGTGCCAGCAGTTTATCAGGGCGGGGGCCTCGACAGGCGCAGTATTTT.

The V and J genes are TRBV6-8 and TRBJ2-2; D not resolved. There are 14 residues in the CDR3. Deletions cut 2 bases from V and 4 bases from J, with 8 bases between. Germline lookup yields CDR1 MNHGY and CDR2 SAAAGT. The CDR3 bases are TGTGCCAGCAGTTACCGGCGACCCACCGGGGAGCTGTTTTTT. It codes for CASSYRRPTGELFF.

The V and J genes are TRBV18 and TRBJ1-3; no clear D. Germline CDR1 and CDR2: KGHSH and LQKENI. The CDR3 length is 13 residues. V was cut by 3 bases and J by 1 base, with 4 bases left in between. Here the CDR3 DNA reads TGTGCCAGCTCACCCGGGTCTGGAAACACCATATATTTT. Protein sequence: CASSPGSGNTIYF.

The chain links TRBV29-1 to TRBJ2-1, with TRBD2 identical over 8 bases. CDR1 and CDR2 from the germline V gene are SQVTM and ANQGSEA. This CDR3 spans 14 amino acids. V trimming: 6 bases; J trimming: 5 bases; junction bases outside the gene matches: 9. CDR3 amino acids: CSVRGGTSNNEQFF. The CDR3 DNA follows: TGCAGCGTCCGAGGAGGGACTAGTAACAATGAGCAGTTCTTC.

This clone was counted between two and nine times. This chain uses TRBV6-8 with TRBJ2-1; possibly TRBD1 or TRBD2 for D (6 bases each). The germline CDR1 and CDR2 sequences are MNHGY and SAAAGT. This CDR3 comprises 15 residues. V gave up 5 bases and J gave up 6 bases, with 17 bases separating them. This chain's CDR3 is CASSPRGAVSNEQFF. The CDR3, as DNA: TGTGCCAGCAGTCCAAGGGGGGCAGTTAGCAATGAGCAGTTCTTC.

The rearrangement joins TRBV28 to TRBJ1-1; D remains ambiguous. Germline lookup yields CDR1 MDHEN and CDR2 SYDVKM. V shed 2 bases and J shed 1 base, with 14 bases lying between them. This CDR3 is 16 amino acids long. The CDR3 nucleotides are TGTGCCAGCAGTTTAAGATCCGGGAGCGGGAACACTGAAGCTTTCTTT. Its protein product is CASSLRSGSGNTEAFF.